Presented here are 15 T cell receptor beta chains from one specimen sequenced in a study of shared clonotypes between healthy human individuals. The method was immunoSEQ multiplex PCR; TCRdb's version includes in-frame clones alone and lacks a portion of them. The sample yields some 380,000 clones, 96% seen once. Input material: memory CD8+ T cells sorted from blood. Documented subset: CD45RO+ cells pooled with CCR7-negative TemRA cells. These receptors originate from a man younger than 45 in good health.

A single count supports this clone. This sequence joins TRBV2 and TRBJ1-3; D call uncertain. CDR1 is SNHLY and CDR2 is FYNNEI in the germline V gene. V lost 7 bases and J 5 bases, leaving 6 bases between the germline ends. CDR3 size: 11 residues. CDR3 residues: CASTERNTIYF. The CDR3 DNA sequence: TGTGCCAGCACGGAGCGAAACACCATATATTTT. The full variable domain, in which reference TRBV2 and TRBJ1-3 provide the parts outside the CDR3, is EPEVTQTPSHQVTQMGQEVILRCVPISNHLYFYWYRQILGQKVEFLVSFYNNEISEKSEIFDDQFSVERPDGSNFTLKIRSTKLEDSAMYFCASTERNTIYFGEGSWLTVV.

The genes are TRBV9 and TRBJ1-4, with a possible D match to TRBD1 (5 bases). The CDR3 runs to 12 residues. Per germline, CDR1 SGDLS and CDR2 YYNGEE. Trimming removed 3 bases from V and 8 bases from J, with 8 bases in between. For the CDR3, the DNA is TGTGCCAGCAGCGACAAGGGGGAAAAACTGTTTTTT. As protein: CASSDKGEKLFF.

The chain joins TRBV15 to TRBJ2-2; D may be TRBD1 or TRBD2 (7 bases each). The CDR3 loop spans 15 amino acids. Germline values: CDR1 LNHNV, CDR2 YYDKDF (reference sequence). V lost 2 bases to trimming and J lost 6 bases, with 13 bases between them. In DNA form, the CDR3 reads TGTGCCACCAGCAGACAGGGGGGGCTACCCGGGGAGCTGTTTTTT. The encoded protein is CATSRQGGLPGELFF.

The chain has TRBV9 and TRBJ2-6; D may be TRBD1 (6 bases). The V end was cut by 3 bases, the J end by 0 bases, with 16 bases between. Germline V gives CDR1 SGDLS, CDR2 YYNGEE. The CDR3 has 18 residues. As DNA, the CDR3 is TGTGCCAGCAGCGAAAGCTGGACAGCCCCCTCTGGGGCCAACGTCCTGACTTTC. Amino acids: CASSESWTAPSGANVLTF.

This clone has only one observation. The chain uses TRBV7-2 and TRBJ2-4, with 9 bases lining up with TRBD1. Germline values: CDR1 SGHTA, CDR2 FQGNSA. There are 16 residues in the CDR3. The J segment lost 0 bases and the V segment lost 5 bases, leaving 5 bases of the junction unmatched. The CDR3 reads CASSRQGVLAKNIQYF. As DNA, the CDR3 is TGTGCCAGCAGCAGACAGGGGGTGTTAGCCAAAAACATTCAGTACTTC.

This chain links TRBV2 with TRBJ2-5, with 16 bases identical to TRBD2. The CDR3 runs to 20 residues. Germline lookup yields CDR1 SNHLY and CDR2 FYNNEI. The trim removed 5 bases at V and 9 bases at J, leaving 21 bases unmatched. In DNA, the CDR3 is TGTGCCAGCAGTTACAGTGGGGCCGGGACTAGCGGGAGGGCCAGTTCGGCCCAGTACTTC. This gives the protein CASSYSGAGTSGRASSAQYF.

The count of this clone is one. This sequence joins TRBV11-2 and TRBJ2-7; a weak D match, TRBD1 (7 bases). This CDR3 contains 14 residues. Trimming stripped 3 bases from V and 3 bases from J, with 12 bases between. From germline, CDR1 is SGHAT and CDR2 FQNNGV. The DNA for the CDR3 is TGTGCCAGCAGCTTGGGGCAGGGGGGCTACGAGCAGTACTTC. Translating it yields CASSLGQGGYEQYF.

The DNA of the CDR3 is TGTGCCAGCAGCTTCGGGGGGCGAAGCTATGGCTACACCTTC. This codes for CASSFGGRSYGYTF. The chain couples TRBV7-9 to TRBJ1-2; tentatively, D is TRBD1 (6 bases). CDR3 length: 14 amino acids. Germline-derived CDR1 and CDR2 are SEHNR and FQNEAQ (reference sequence). V gave up 3 bases and J gave up 4 bases, with 12 bases separating them.

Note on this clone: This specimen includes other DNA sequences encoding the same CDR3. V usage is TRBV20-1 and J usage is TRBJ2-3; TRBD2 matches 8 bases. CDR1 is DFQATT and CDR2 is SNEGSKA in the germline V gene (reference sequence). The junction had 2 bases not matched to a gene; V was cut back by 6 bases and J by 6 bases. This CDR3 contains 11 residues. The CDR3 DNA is TGCAGTGCCCGACTAGCGGATACGCAGTATTTT. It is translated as CSARLADTQYF.

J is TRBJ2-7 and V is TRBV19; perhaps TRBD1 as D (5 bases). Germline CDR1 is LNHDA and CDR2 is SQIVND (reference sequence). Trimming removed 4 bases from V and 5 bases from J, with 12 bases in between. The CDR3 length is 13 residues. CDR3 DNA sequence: TGTGCCAGTAGTACACCATCAGGGAACGAGCAGTACTTC. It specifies CASSTPSGNEQYF.

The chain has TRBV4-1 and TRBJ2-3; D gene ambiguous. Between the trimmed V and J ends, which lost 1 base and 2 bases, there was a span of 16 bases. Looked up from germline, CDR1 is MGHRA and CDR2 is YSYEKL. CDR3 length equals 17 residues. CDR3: CASSQGLLRTNTDTQYF. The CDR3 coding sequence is TGCGCCAGCAGCCAAGGATTGCTCCGAACAAACACAGATACGCAGTATTTT.

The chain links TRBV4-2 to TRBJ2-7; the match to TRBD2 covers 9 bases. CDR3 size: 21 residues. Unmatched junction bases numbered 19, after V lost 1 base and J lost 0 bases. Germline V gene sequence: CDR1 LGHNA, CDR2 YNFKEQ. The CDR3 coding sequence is TGTGCCAGCAGCCAAGTAAGACTCACGGGCGGGAGGGCCGAAAACTCCTACGAGCAGTACTTC. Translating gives CASSQVRLTGGRAENSYEQYF.

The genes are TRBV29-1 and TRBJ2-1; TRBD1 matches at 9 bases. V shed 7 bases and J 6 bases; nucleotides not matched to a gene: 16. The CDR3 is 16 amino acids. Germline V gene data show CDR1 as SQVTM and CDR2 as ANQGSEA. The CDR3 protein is CSAPPSGTGRSNEQFF. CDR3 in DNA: TGCAGCGCACCCCCCTCAGGGACAGGGAGGTCCAATGAGCAGTTCTTC.

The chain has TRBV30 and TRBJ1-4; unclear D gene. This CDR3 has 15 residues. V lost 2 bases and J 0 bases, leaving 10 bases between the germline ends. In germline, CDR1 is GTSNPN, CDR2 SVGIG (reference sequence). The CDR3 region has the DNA TGTGCCTGGAGTCACAGATACCCAACTAATGAAAAACTGTTTTTT. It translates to CAWSHRYPTNEKLFF.

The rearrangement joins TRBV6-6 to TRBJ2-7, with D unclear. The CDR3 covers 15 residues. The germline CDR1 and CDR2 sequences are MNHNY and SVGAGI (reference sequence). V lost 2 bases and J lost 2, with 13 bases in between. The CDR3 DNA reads TGTGCCAGCAGTTACCCGACAAATTTCACCTACGAGCAGTACTTC. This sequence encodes CASSYPTNFTYEQYF.